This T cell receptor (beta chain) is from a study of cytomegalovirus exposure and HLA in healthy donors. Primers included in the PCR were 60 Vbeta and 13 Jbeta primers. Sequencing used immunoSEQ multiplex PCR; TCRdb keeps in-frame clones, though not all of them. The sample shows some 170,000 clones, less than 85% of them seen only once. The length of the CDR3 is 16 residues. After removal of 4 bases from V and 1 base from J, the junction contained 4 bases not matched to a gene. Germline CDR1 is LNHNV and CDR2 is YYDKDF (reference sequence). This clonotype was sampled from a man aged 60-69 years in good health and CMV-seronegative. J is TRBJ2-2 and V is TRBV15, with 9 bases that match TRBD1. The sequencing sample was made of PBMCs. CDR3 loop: CATSTQGAGNTGELFF. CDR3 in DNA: TGTGCCACCAGCACACAGGGGGCTGGGAACACCGGGGAGCTGTTTTTT.